This T cell receptor beta chain appears in the sequencing data of a study of beta chain features in type 1 diabetes. General study findings and limits: All four CD4+ subsets from Type 1 diabetes patients carried moderately but significantly shorter TCRB CDR3s. A definitive answer on HLA type influencing TCRB rearrangement was not reached here. Patients and controls would share equally any PCR tilt toward shorter templates. Healthy donors had naive, central memory and Treg TCRB repertoires that appeared less similar than those seen among patients.

As concerns this clone: Its antigen is currently unknown.

V lost 2 bases and J 0 bases, leaving 4 bases between the germline ends. The germline V gene encodes CDR1 SGHAT and CDR2 FQNNGV. The CDR3 is 13 amino acids. Sequencing targeted expressed TCRB transcripts, as all isolated RNA had been reverse transcribed. Repertoires were generated with immunoSEQ multiplex PCR, while TCRdb's copy carries only in-frame clones and drops some. The sample has some 150,000 clones, more than 9% seen once. This TCR was recovered from a man aged 18 to 30 in good health. The material sequenced was naive CD4+ T cells from blood. This rearrangement joins TRBV11-2 to TRBJ1-1, with D unresolved. CDR3 region: CASSLSVNTEAFF. CDR3 coding DNA: TGTGCCAGCAGCTTATCCGTGAACACTGAAGCTTTCTTT.